This T cell receptor beta chain is drawn from a study of shared clonotypes between healthy human individuals. As for the study in general: Each donor's CD8 memory used one plate, CD8 naive two, each CD4 subset three. Findings of the study overall: Rarefaction revealed incomplete sorted-subset sequencing despite large depth.

Remarks on this clone: Its antigen remains unknown.

At a deep level, the assay was run. The protocol was immunoSEQ multiplex PCR, while the TCRdb copy is restricted to in-frame clones and leaves out a portion. The sample yields more than 2 million clones, roughly 95% seen once. The CDR3 extends over 19 amino acids. Trimming left V 5 bases short and J 2 bases short, with 25 bases between. Germline V CDR1 and CDR2: MDHEN, SYDVKM. The chain combines TRBV28 with TRBJ1-5, with D perhaps matching TRBD1 (6 bases). Sequenced material: naive CD4+ T cells sorted from blood. Subset meaning: CD45RA+ positively selected. This TCR came from a man between 18 and 35 years old in good health. Here the CDR3 DNA reads TGTGCCAGCAGTAGGTTTGGTGGCAGGGACATAATTGGCAATCAGCCCCAGCATTTT. It codes for CASSRFGGRDIIGNQPQHF.